This T cell receptor beta chain was profiled in a study of Ad26.COV2.S vaccination and SARS-CoV-2 variants. Across the study: Administration of Ad26.COV2.S was intramuscular, either once or twice 56 days apart.

As regards this clone: No antigen is known for it.

Measured with immunoSEQ multiplex PCR; TCRdb has only the in-frame clones, and not every one. The repertoire has about 400,000 clones, around nine tenths of them found once; the top ten carry 3.6%. Regarding treatment: roughly 20 received Ad26.COV2.S at low or high dose, single or two shots; 5 received placebo; per-sample allocation not given. Sample collection was performed on day 63 after the first vaccine or placebo injection. The study used a vaccine consisting of an Ad26 vector that expressed Wuhan-strain SARS-CoV-2 spike. Study-level results: For non-spike TCRs, breadth in vaccine recipients resembled that in placebo recipients. Recipients given vaccine exceeded placebo recipients in spike-specific TCR breadth.

V dropped 9 bases and J dropped 1 base, with 7 bases sitting between them. The CDR3 loop spans 13 amino acids. Germline lookup yields CDR1 LNHNV and CDR2 YYDKDF (reference sequence). This chain uses TRBV15 with TRBJ2-6; the D is unclear. The receptor was derived from a person aged 18-65 years who received the Ad26.COV2.S COVID-19 vaccine or a placebo. Here the sequenced sample was peripheral blood, taken in a trial of Ad26.COV2.S vaccine versus placebo. The CDR3 region has the DNA TGTGCCACTTCTAAGTCTGGGGCCAACGTCCTGACTTTC. This translates into CATSKSGANVLTF.